This T cell receptor (beta chain) was sequenced for a study of human T cells and chemical hapten exposure. The overall study: TCR yields per sample varied, mainly owing to small pooled library volume differences.

V shed 4 bases and J shed 2 bases, with 12 bases lying between them. The CDR3 length is 15 residues. The V gene's germline CDR1 is SGHKS and CDR2 YYEKEE (reference sequence). General observations from the study: TCRs at a frequency above 1 in 1000 stayed unchanged with DPC sensitization. In comparison with controls, expanded TCRs gave rise to a significantly larger number of large CDR3 similarity clusters.

This clonotype has a count of ten or more. The target antigen is unknown. Specified time point: pre-sensitization, week 0. Specified treatment: therapeutic diphenylcyclopropenone sensitization with weekly scalp DPC. TCRdb called the RACE reads again in MiXCR, with one record for every CDR3 protein. The sample carries 50,000 to 70,000 distinct CDR3 sequences, 9.5% to 10% recorded once. This sequence originates from a man aged 35-49 years with alopecia areata. Some clones in this sample may be carry-over from other donors' samples. This material consisted of whole blood, taken in connection with sensitization to the hapten diphenylcyclopropenone (DPC). The chain links TRBV5-5 to TRBJ2-2; weak D call: TRBD2 (6 bases). In DNA, the CDR3 is TGTGCCAGCAGCCTCCGCGGGGCCAACACCGGGGAGCTGTTTTTT. It yields the protein CASSLRGANTGELFF.